This is a list of T cell receptor beta chains from one sample in a study of blood T cells in healthy people across ages. Each CDR3 protein gets one entry after TCRdb re-called the 5' RACE reads with MiXCR. The data hold hundreds of thousands of distinct CDR3 sequences, with about 28% observed a single time. The sequenced sample was blood. The receptors were sampled from a woman older than 75 in good health. Each CDR3 is given with its conserved first and last residue. Fields, in order: clone size, V gene, J gene, D gene, CDR3 DNA, CDR3 protein. D genes are given only for firm matches. Expanded clones get a size class; other rows say once, few or many, or leave the size out.

many	TRBV2	TRBJ2-7	NA	TGTGCCAGCAGCGTGACAGAGAACTACGAGCAGTACTTC	CASSVTENYEQYF
NA	TRBV30	TRBJ2-7	NA	TGTGCCTGGAGACCTATACTTGTCTCCTACGAGCAGTACTTC	CAWRPILVSYEQYF
many	TRBV6-6	TRBJ1-1	NA	TGTGCCAGCATGGGGCGTCTGAACACTGAAGCTTTCTTT	CASMGRLNTEAFF
NA	TRBV2	TRBJ1-6	NA	TGTGCCAGCATCGCCGGGGGGGGACGAAGCTCACCCCTCCACTTT	CASIAGGGRSSPLHF
many	TRBV28	TRBJ2-4	TRBD2	TGTGCCAGCTCCGGGACTAGCGGGGCCGAGGCCAAAAACATTCAGTACTTC	CASSGTSGAEAKNIQYF
NA	TRBV24-1	TRBJ2-3	TRBD2	TGTGCCACCAGTCTAGCGGGGGACTCGAAAGATACGCAGTATTTT	CATSLAGDSKDTQYF
few	TRBV7-9	TRBJ1-6	NA	TGTGCCAGCAGCCGGGAGGGGAATTCACCCCTCCACTTT	CASSREGNSPLHF
many	TRBV12-3/TRBV12-4	TRBJ2-7	TRBD1	TGTGCCAGCAGGCAACAGGGGGTCGACGAGCAGTACTTC	CASRQQGVDEQYF
NA	TRBV7-2	TRBJ1-1	NA	TGTGCCAGCAGCTTAGATCTGGTAAGGACTGAAGCTTTCTTT	CASSLDLVRTEAFF
many	TRBV10-3	TRBJ2-7	NA	TGTGCCATCAGTGAAAGGGGGGGCTACGAGCAGTACTTC	CAISERGGYEQYF
many	TRBV12-3/TRBV12-4	TRBJ2-7	NA	TGTGCCAGCAGTTTACTCGTAGCCTACGAGCAGTACTTC	CASSLLVAYEQYF
NA	TRBV7-9	TRBJ1-1	NA	TGTGCCAGCAGCCCGGGCAGCACTTTGAACACTGAAGCTTTCTTT	CASSPGSTLNTEAFF
many	TRBV29-1	TRBJ2-7	TRBD1	TGCAGCGTTACGGACAGGGTAATCGACGAGCAGTACTTC	CSVTDRVIDEQYF
few	TRBV20-1	TRBJ1-1	TRBD1	TGCAGTGCCCCACAGGGGGCTGAAGCTTTCTTT	CSAPQGAEAFF
many	TRBV5-1	TRBJ2-7	NA	TGCGCCAGCAGCCCGGGATTAGCCTACGAGCAGTACTTC	CASSPGLAYEQYF
many	TRBV7-2	TRBJ1-2	NA	TGTGCCAGCAGCGCGGGAAATTTGGGCTATGGCTACACCTTC	CASSAGNLGYGYTF
NA	TRBV18	TRBJ2-1	NA	TGTGCCAGCTCACCATGGACAGAGGGTGAGCAGTTCTTC	CASSPWTEGEQFF
many	TRBV6-6	TRBJ1-6	NA	TGTGCCAGCAGTTACCCGGCGGCGGGGTTAGATTCACCCCTCCACTTT	CASSYPAAGLDSPLHF
many	TRBV20-1	TRBJ2-5	NA	TGCAGTGCTAGAGATGGTGGAAAAGAGACCCAGTACTTC	CSARDGGKETQYF
many	TRBV20-1	TRBJ2-7	NA	TGCAGTGCTAGTTGGGGCAGTAACTACGAGCAGTACTTC	CSASWGSNYEQYF
many	TRBV20-1	TRBJ2-1	NA	TGCAGTGCTAGCAACCTCCTAGGGGGCGGGGCCCTCAAAAATGAGCAGTTCTTC	CSASNLLGGGALKNEQFF
many	TRBV4-3	TRBJ1-2	NA	TGCGCCAGCAGCCAAGCTCCGGGGAATTATATCCACACCTTC	CASSQAPGNYIHTF
NA	TRBV7-2	TRBJ2-5	NA	TGTGCCAGCAGCTTAGCGCTGCTTAGTGGCTGGCAAGAGACCCAGTACTTC	CASSLALLSGWQETQYF
many	TRBV5-4	TRBJ2-5	TRBD1	TGTGCCAGCAGCCGTAGGGACAGTCAAGAGACCCAGTACTTC	CASSRRDSQETQYF
few	TRBV15	TRBJ2-2	TRBD1	TGTGCCACCAGCAGAGATCGGACAGGGCCGAACACCGGGGAGCTGTTTTTT	CATSRDRTGPNTGELFF
NA	TRBV5-1	TRBJ2-3	TRBD2	TGCGCCAGCAGCTCGGAACTAGCGGGGGGGGCAGATACGCAGTATTTT	CASSSELAGGADTQYF
NA	TRBV2	TRBJ1-5	TRBD1	TGTGCCAGCAGTGAAGCGCTTCGTACAGGGGTCAATCAGCCCCAGCATTTT	CASSEALRTGVNQPQHF
NA	TRBV6-1	TRBJ1-6	NA	TGTGCCAGCAGTGAAGGATCAAATTCACCCCTCCACTTT	CASSEGSNSPLHF
NA	TRBV29-1	TRBJ2-2	NA	TGCAGCGGCTTGGGGATCACGGGCACCGGGGAGCTGTTTTTT	CSGLGITGTGELFF
many	TRBV20-1	TRBJ1-2	NA	TGCAGTGCTAGAGCCCCACAGGGACCTAACTATGGCTACACCTTC	CSARAPQGPNYGYTF
few	TRBV7-2	TRBJ1-2	TRBD1	TGTGCCAGCACCATAGGGGGACAGGGGGCGTTATACTATGGCTACACCTTC	CASTIGGQGALYYGYTF